This entry describes one TCR beta chain. Its binding antigen is unknown. No base quality values were provided; no much bigger clone lies one nucleotide off. In total, just over 650 healthy bone marrow donors made up the cohort. All cohort members were sampled while nominally healthy, although unrecorded immune exposures were likely present. The donor tested CMV seronegative and was one of the 352 seronegative cohort members. A peripheral blood sample was provided by each donor, and peripheral blood mononuclear cells were used for TCR beta sequencing. Genomic DNA extraction from the blood cell samples was performed with the Qiagen DNeasy Blood Extraction Kit. These data belong to a study of cytomegalovirus exposure and HLA in healthy donors (dated 2017 in TCRdb). General notes on the study: In an earlier analysis of 450 to 750 of the donors, less than 350 Gb of sequence data and 100 million or so unique TCR beta sequences from about 179 million T cells were reported. Roughly 300 gigabases of sequencing data and tens of millions of unique TCR sequences were included in an early release covering around 600 HLA-typed donors. Among the approximately 420 genotyped donors, 81% belonged to the genetic ancestry cluster associated with self-reported Caucasian donors. The study was designed to test whether signatures of past pathogen exposure could be identified by cataloging public T cell receptors. The T cell repertoires of roughly 660 subjects were profiled by immunosequencing and related to cytomegalovirus serostatus. Besides the first cohort of more than 650 subjects, a separate validation cohort made up of 120 different subjects was used. To predict cytomegalovirus infection status, the study combined high-throughput TCR immunosequencing, statistical association of individual TCRs with disease status, and machine learning. A later analysis re-analyzed previously published TCR beta repertoires from 650 to 800 donors and added high-resolution HLA genotyping to study TCR occurrence patterns. In the later analysis, no new phenotypic data were used to find candidate immune exposures; instead, reliance was placed on TCR beta sequences and their occurrence across donors. To decide whether each TCR beta V gene segment behaved as functional or pseudogenic, an earlier analysis of fewer than 750 of the donors relied on high-throughput TCR beta sequencing. Alongside the repertoire data, information on donor age, sex, ethnicity and CMV serostatus was compiled. A later genetic analysis took genome-wide SNP genotypes for about three fifths of the 666 donors and used that subset as a discovery cohort. Every discovery cohort repertoire had been produced on one sequencing platform. HLA typing covered class I and class II loci at four-digit resolution. Typing coverage differed by locus: A, B, C, DRB1 and DQB1 were typed in roughly 620-640 donors, DQA1 in 500 to 550, DPA1 in some 610, and DPB1 in just under 480. About five DR-DQ haplotypes were treated as single units for association and clustering because of strong linkage in the cohort. Among 350 to 400 genotyped donors of the cohort, an average of roughly 240,000 unique TCR beta nucleotide sequences were sequenced per donor, around 18% of them non-productive. The full study reports these points: Linkage disequilibrium might explain the correlated functional status among segregating V segments, but an unknown experimental factor could not be excluded. The study gave a list of about 170 TCR beta chains associated with cytomegalovirus. According to the authors, the approach could potentially be generalized to other disease states and immunological phenotypes. For the cohort, immune exposure information was limited to CMV serostatus. A later genetic analysis reported fewer N-insertions in productive TCRs among donors in an Asian-associated ancestry cluster than the roughly 700-donor mean. The 87-base-pair reads could not distinguish some IMGT-functional V segments, including TRBV6-2 and TRBV6-3, so those segments were excluded. Most TCR sequences were observed very rarely across donors, whereas some public TCRs were present in many individuals. Because HLA typing was unavailable for some donors at each locus, only the typed subset was used in association tests. A few of the identified cytomegalovirus-associated TCR beta chains were confirmed in vitro to be specific for cytomegalovirus antigens. The earlier analysis of a few hundred of the donors excluded seventeen rarely observed V segments, including chromosome 9 orphons, because counts were too low. A further reported finding was that TCR beta sequences accurately predicted the HLA-A and HLA-B alleles for most subjects in the first cohort. A later analysis found that most CMV-associated TCR beta chains appeared HLA-restricted, with HLA associations seemingly driven largely by CMV exposure. When HLA alleles, especially DR and DQ, strongly co-occurred, TCR associations were difficult to assign to individual alleles. Specific HLA alleles were associated with 15,000 to 20,000 TCR beta sequences at a false discovery rate of 0.05 in a later analysis. A cluster of highly shared sequence variants was judged likely to be a technical artifact of the sequencing pipeline. In an earlier analysis of under 600 of the donors, most TCR beta V segments were observed in productive rearrangements about 90% or about 30% of the time, broadly matching IMGT annotations. An association between a missense DCLRE1C variant and V-gene and J-gene trimming of TCR beta chains was found in a later genetic analysis and replicated in an independent cohort. Presence/absence analyses assumed roughly uniform sequencing depth across donors, an assumption that may not hold. In a later analysis, the rate of TCR association differed among HLA loci, with DRB1 alleles having the most associated TCRs and HLA-C alleles having the fewest. In a later analysis, HLA-associated TCR beta chains were found to be more clonally expanded and to have lower generation probabilities than equally common non-associated chains. Cytomegalovirus status was reported to be diagnosed by the classifier with high specificity and sensitivity in both the original and validation cohorts. This cohort had only TCR beta chains sequenced, and the lack of alpha or paired-chain data limited which features could be detected. Several of the top co-occurrence clusters appeared to be linked to parvovirus B19, influenza, CMV and Epstein-Barr virus, according to a later analysis.

The library was obtained by the immunoSEQ multiplex PCR assay. For the multiplex PCR, a mixture combining 60 forward primers for TCR Vbeta segments and 13 reverse primers for TCR Jbeta segments was used. The CDR3 region of rearranged TCR beta genes was amplified from genomic DNA with a multiplex PCR assay. The Illumina HiSeq System was used to sequence the amplified TCR beta libraries as 87-base-pair reads. The authors' analysis ran thus. A later analysis counted approximately 76 million unique TCR beta chains across the 650 to 700 repertoires, and roughly 10 million of these chains were shared by at least two donors. To remove PCR and sequencing errors, raw reads were error-corrected and collapsed into unique sequences using a nearest-neighbor algorithm that merged closely related sequences. V, D and J gene segments were assigned by aligning CDR3 sequences to IMGT reference sequences. Each retained sequence needed at least a six-nucleotide match to both a V gene segment and a J gene segment. A rearrangement counted as productive if the CDR3 had no stop codons and remained in frame with V and J, and every other rearrangement counted as non-productive. CDR3 was defined according to IMGT convention as the region running from the second conserved V-encoded cysteine to the conserved J-encoded phenylalanine. Sequences without an unambiguous match to a single V gene segment were excluded from the earlier analysis of over 500 of the donors. An earlier analysis of about 600 of the donors called V segments functional above 56.7% productive rearrangements and segregating when the between-donor standard deviation exceeded 5%. A statistical classification framework was developed to diagnose cytomegalovirus status using the catalog of TCR beta chain sequences. In a later analysis, TCR nucleotide sequences were compared against IMGT/GENE-DB human TR gene sequences so that V and J genes could be assigned. In a later analysis, CDR3 sequences and most-parsimonious VDJ recombination scenarios were assigned using the TCRdist pipeline. In a later analysis, every TCR beta chain was defined by the combination of its CDR3 amino acid sequence and its V-gene family, and reads without a unique V-gene family were dropped. To address suspected cross-contamination and a sequencing artifact, a later analysis removed around 590 highly shared, low-generation-probability nucleotide sequences. In a later analysis, a clonal expansion index for each public chain was calculated from normalized within-repertoire ranks of inferred template counts. In a later analysis, generation probabilities were computed using a VDJ recombination model fitted to out-of-frame rearrangements, and the results were checked against IGoR. In a later analysis, hypergeometric tests were used to score TCR-TCR, TCR-HLA and TCR-CMV co-occurrence, with a repertoire-size bias correction applied to TCR pairs. False discovery rates were estimated in a later analysis by permuting HLA or CMV assignments 20 times. In a later analysis, co-occurring TCRs were grouped using DBSCAN, and TCRdist sequence similarity was added for clustering within HLA-allele-positive subsets. For co-occurrence clustering, repertoires with fewer than 30,000 or more than 120,000 public chains were excluded, along with 4 to 6 repertoires with anomalous nucleotide sharing. The immuneACCESS repertoire file appears here via TCRdb, limited to in-frame rearrangements. These files lack a portion of the clones; in checked studies, under half of the deficit traces to unresolved V genes, and the cause of the others is not known. V and J calls and clone size are as listed in that table; D and trimming were resolved from the DNA. Counted in this sample were around 210,000 clones; around 78% of them appeared once. The ten top clones hold approximately 0.47% of the sample.

The CDR3 spans 12 residues, from the cysteine through the phenylalanine. The DNA shown is the 36-base CDR3, in frame from base 1. V is pruned by 5 bases and J by 8 bases, leaving 4 bases of the junction without a gene match. CDR1 and CDR2 (SGHAT, FQNNGV) derive from the germline V gene. This receptor was identified in a boy aged 5 to 17 in good health and CMV-seronegative. Specimen: PBMCs. The V gene is TRBV11-2 and the J gene is TRBJ1-2; 8 central nucleotides agree with TRBD1. Read as DNA, the sequence is TGTGCCAGCAGCCCAGGGGGCCACGGCTACACCTTC. This is translated as CASSPGGHGYTF.